These 20 T cell receptor beta chains share one sample of origin, sequenced in a study of CD8 T cells in ankylosing spondylitis. TCRdb ran MiXCR on the 5' RACE reads and lists one entry per CDR3 protein. The repertoire holds 250,000 to 400,000 distinct CDR3 sequences, with roughly 11% as singletons. Material: blood, either unsorted or a sorted T cell fraction (not recorded which). The receptors shown here come from a female donor with ankylosing spondylitis or in good health (not recorded which).

The genes are TRBV5-1 and TRBJ2-2; the match to TRBD1 covers 8 bases. The germline CDR1 and CDR2 sequences are SGHRS and YFSETQ. V was clipped by 2 bases and J by 4 bases; unmatched bases: 4. This CDR3 region has 15 residues. Here the CDR3 DNA reads TGCGCCAGCAGCTTTTGGACAGGGATCACCGGGGAGCTGTTTTTT. Protein product: CASSFWTGITGELFF.

At least ten counts were recorded for this clonotype. The chain joins TRBV28 to TRBJ2-3; a possible D gene is TRBD1 (6 bases). CDR3 size: 14 residues. V shed 4 bases and J shed 11 bases, with 19 bases lying between them. The germline CDR1 and CDR2 sequences are MDHEN and SYDVKM. Here the CDR3 DNA reads TGTGCCAGCAGTTCCCCACGGACAGCCGAGGGGCAGTATTTT. Its protein is CASSSPRTAEGQYF.

This clonotype occurred many times. The chain combines TRBV9 with TRBJ2-1; perhaps TRBD1 as D (6 bases). Trimming stripped 2 bases from V and 6 bases from J, with 15 bases between. Germline CDR1 SGDLS, CDR2 YYNGEE. CDR3 length equals 15 residues. CDR3 in amino acids: CASSVGHRGGNEQFF. Here the CDR3 DNA reads TGTGCCAGCAGCGTGGGACATCGGGGCGGCAATGAGCAGTTCTTC.

The chain employs TRBV20-1 and TRBJ2-7; 10 bases fit TRBD1. This CDR3 is built from 16 residues. Germline CDR1 is DFQATT and CDR2 is SNEGSKA (reference sequence). Unmatched junction bases numbered 13, after V lost 3 bases and J lost 5 bases. The CDR3 protein is CSASRRGTGVIHEQYF. CDR3 nucleotide sequence: TGCAGTGCTAGCCGAAGGGGGACAGGGGTCATCCACGAGCAGTACTTC.

The chain carries TRBV20-1 and TRBJ2-5; 8 nucleotides align to TRBD2. Germline loops: CDR1 DFQATT, CDR2 SNEGSKA (reference sequence). The CDR3 is 15 residues long. V lost 2 bases, J lost 5 bases, and 10 bases stayed unmatched. CDR3 bases: TGCAGTGCTAGAAATGTGGCTAGCGGGTGGGAGACCCAGTACTTC. This gives the protein CSARNVASGWETQYF.

This clonotype was found many times. The chain links TRBV12-3 or TRBV12-4 to TRBJ1-1; 10 bases fit TRBD1. V trimming: 1 base; J trimming: 9 bases; junction bases outside the gene matches: 2. The CDR3 extends over 13 amino acids. The CDR3 is CASSLGDRGQAFF. The DNA for the CDR3 is TGTGCCAGCAGTTTAGGGGACAGGGGACAAGCTTTCTTT.

The chain uses TRBV28 and TRBJ2-7, with 9 bases aligning to TRBD1. The V gene end was trimmed by 4 bases and the J gene end by 5 bases; junction bases not matched to a gene: 6. This CDR3 contains 14 residues. CDR1 is MDHEN and CDR2 is SYDVKM in the germline V gene. The DNA for the CDR3 is TGTGCCAGCAGTTCTGGGACAGGGTTGAACGAGCAGTACTTC. Residues: CASSSGTGLNEQYF.

This clonotype has at least ten counts. The V gene is TRBV20-1, the J gene TRBJ1-5; no clear D gene. The germline V gene has CDR1 DFQATT and CDR2 SNEGSKA (reference sequence). V lost 1 base and J 5 bases, leaving 9 bases between the germline ends. The CDR3 extends over 13 amino acids. The chain's CDR3 is CSARGFADQPQHF. CDR3 nucleotides: TGCAGTGCTAGAGGGTTCGCTGATCAGCCCCAGCATTTT.

The chain uses TRBV10-3 and TRBJ1-1, with no clear D. The CDR3 length is 17 residues. CDR1 and CDR2 from the germline V gene are ENHRY and SYGVKD. Trimming shortened V by 0 bases and J by 5 bases, and 19 bases separated the two germline ends. CDR3 DNA: TGTGCCATCAGTGAGTCGATTGGCCTGGGCACGAGGACTGAAGCTTTCTTT. Protein product: CAISESIGLGTRTEAFF.

This clonotype was recorded at least ten times. The rearrangement uses TRBV20-1 and TRBJ2-3; TRBD2 matches 11 bases. This CDR3 comprises 13 residues. Germline V gene lookup returns CDR1 DFQATT and CDR2 SNEGSKA (reference sequence). V shed 7 bases and J 1 base; nucleotides not matched to a gene: 1. CDR3 nucleotide sequence: TGCAGTGATAGCGGGGGGGGCACAGATACGCAGTATTTT. It translates to CSDSGGGTDTQYF.

Many counts were recorded for this clonotype. The rearrangement uses TRBV5-6 and TRBJ2-4; 7 bases are a match to TRBD1. V was pared by 0 bases and J by 8 bases, with 5 bases of the junction left unmatched. The CDR3 is 14 amino acids. Germline lookup yields CDR1 SGHDT and CDR2 YYEEEE. The DNA of the CDR3 is TGTGCCAGCAGCTTGGGAGACAGGGTTGACATTCAGTACTTC. Translation gives CASSLGDRVDIQYF. Variable domain in full (rest from reference TRBV5-6 and TRBJ2-4): DAGVTQSPTHLIKTRGQQVTLRCSPKSGHDTVSWYQQALGQGPQFIFQYYEEEERQRGNFPDRFSGHQFPNYSSELNVNALLLGDSALYLCASSLGDRVDIQYFGAGTRLSVL.

In its sample, this clonotype was seen many times. The chain joins TRBV5-1 to TRBJ2-6; tentatively, D is TRBD1 or TRBD2 (5 bases each). CDR1 is SGHRS and CDR2 is YFSETQ in the germline V gene. V lost 4 bases, J lost 0 bases, and 11 bases lay in between. The CDR3 sequence is 16 residues long. The CDR3 nucleotides are TGCGCCAGCAGCCCCTCAGGGAGCTCTGGGGCCAACGTCCTGACTTTC. This codes for CASSPSGSSGANVLTF.

This clonotype was detected many times. The chain couples TRBV7-2 to TRBJ1-1; TRBD1 might be the D (5 bases). Germline CDR1 and CDR2: SGHTA and FQGNSA. This CDR3 contains 13 residues. Trimming removed 1 base from V and 7 bases from J, with 10 bases in between. The CDR3 here is CASSLGSRVEAFF. In DNA, the CDR3 is TGTGCCAGCAGCTTAGGATCCAGGGTTGAAGCTTTCTTT.

This clonotype has a count of ten or more. The chain uses TRBV20-1 and TRBJ1-1; unclear D gene. Germline CDR1 DFQATT, CDR2 SNEGSKA (reference sequence). This CDR3 contains 14 residues. V was trimmed by 1 base and J by 7 bases, leaving 16 bases between them. CDR3 protein: CSARARLDQREAFF. The CDR3 DNA reads TGCAGTGCTAGAGCTCGGTTGGATCAACGTGAAGCTTTCTTT.

In this sample, this clonotype turned up a few times. J is TRBJ2-3 and V is TRBV12-3 or TRBV12-4, with D possibly TRBD2 on 5 matching bases. The germline V and J ends were trimmed by 7 bases and 10 bases, with 18 bases remaining between them. This CDR3 has 13 residues. CDR3 bases: TGTGCCAGCAACCCGAATAGGGCGGGCGCGCAGTATTTT. Amino acids: CASNPNRAGAQYF.

This clonotype was detected many times. The V and J genes are TRBV5-1 and TRBJ2-3, with D possibly matching TRBD1 (5 bases). This CDR3 region has 15 residues. The V gene lost 2 bases and the J gene lost 2 bases, with 12 bases spanning the gap. Germline-derived CDR1 and CDR2 are SGHRS and YFSETQ. The CDR3 region is CASSLSGYPTDTQYF. Written as DNA, the CDR3 is TGCGCCAGCAGCTTATCAGGGTACCCCACAGATACGCAGTATTTT. The full variable domain, in which reference TRBV5-1 and TRBJ2-3 provide the parts outside the CDR3, is KAGVTQTPRYLIKTRGQQVTLSCSPISGHRSVSWYQQTPGQGLQFLFEYFSETQRNKGNFPGRFSGRQFSNSRSEMNVSTLELGDSALYLCASSLSGYPTDTQYFGPGTRLTVL.

This clonotype was detected many times. The chain employs TRBV12-3 or TRBV12-4 and TRBJ2-1; no clear D gene. This CDR3 has 15 amino acids. The germline V and J ends were trimmed by 6 bases and 6 bases, with 18 bases remaining between them. CDR3 protein: CASRFKALTANEQFF. Written as DNA, the CDR3 is TGTGCCAGCAGATTCAAAGCCCTGACTGCCAATGAGCAGTTCTTC.

As to this clonotype: A much bigger clone sits one base away, suggesting this may be a read error. CDR3 region: CASSLGGYNEQLF. In DNA, the CDR3 is TGCGCCAGCAGCTTGGGGGGATACAATGAGCAGCTCTTC. This chain joins TRBV5-1 and TRBJ2-1; D is undetermined. CDR1 and CDR2 (germline): SGHRS, YFSETQ. This CDR3 spans 13 amino acids.

This clonotype was recorded many times. J is TRBJ2-7 and V is TRBV27, with TRBD2 matching 8 bases. Germline CDR1 is MNHEY and CDR2 is SMNVEV (reference sequence). The junction had 14 bases not matched to a gene; V was cut back by 8 bases and J by 5 bases. The CDR3 consists of 15 residues. The CDR3 coding sequence is TGTGCCAGCCGAAATAGCGGGGCGGGTCCGCACGAGCAGTACTTC. It yields the protein CASRNSGAGPHEQYF.

This clonotype was picked up many times. The chain combines TRBV29-1 with TRBJ1-1; D possibly corresponds to TRBD1 (5 bases). CDR1 and CDR2 (germline): SQVTM, ANQGSEA. Trimming stripped 6 bases from V and 2 bases from J, with 13 bases between. The CDR3 runs to 13 residues. The CDR3: CSVFGGSNTEAFF. In DNA form, the CDR3 reads TGCAGCGTCTTTGGGGGTAGTAACACTGAAGCTTTCTTT.